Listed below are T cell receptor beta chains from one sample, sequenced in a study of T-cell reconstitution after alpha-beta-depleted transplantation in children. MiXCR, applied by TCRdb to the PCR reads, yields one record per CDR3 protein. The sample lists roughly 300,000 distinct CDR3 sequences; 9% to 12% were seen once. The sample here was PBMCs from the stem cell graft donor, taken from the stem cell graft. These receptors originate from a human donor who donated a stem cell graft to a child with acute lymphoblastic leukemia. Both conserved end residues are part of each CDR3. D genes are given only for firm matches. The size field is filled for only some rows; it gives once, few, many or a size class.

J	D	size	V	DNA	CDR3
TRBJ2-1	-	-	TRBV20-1	TGCAGTGCTAGTGCCGACAGCAACAATGAGCAGTTCTTC	CSASADSNNEQFF
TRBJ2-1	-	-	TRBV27	TGTGCCAGCAGTTCCCTTAGCGGCCACTCCTACAATGAGCAGTTCTTC	CASSSLSGHSYNEQFF
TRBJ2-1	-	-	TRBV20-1	TGCAGTGCTCACCAGACTAGGTACAATGAGCAGTTCTTC	CSAHQTRYNEQFF
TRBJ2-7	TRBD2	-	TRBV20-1	TGCAGTGCTAGAGATAGAGCCGGCGGGAGGAACGAGCAGTACTTC	CSARDRAGGRNEQYF
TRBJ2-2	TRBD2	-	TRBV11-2	TGTGCCAGCAGCTCCCTGGCTAGCGGGACCAGGGGCACCGGGGAGCTGTTTTTT	CASSSLASGTRGTGELFF
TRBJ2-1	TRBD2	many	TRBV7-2	TGTGCCAGCAGCTACGATACTAGCGGCTCAGTCCTCTTC	CASSYDTSGSVLF
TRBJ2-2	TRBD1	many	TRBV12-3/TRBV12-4	TGTGCCAGCAGTAGTCCGGGACAGGGAGCCGGGGAGCTGTTTTTT	CASSSPGQGAGELFF
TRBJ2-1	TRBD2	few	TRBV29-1	TGCAGCGTTGAAGTATTCGCGGGAGCCAGGAATGAGCAGTTCTTC	CSVEVFAGARNEQFF
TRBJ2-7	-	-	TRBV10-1	TGCGCCAGCAGTGAGGGGGTCGCCTACGAGCAGTACTTC	CASSEGVAYEQYF
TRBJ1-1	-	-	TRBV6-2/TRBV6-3	TGTGCCAGCAGACAAGGGTGGGACACTGAAGCTTTCTTT	CASRQGWDTEAFF
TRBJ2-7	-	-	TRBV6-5	TGTGCCAGCAGTTACACGAGGCAGGCGGCCGAGCAGTACTTC	CASSYTRQAAEQYF
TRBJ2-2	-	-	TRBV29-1	TGCAGCGTTGGTCCGTCGAACACCGGGGAGCTGTTTTTT	CSVGPSNTGELFF
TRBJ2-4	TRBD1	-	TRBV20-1	TGCAGTGTAGAGGGGGCGAATCTGGGAAACATTCAGTACTTC	CSVEGANLGNIQYF
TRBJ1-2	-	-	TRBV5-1	TGCGCCAGCAGCCCGGGGGATCCCCGAGTGGGCTACACCTTC	CASSPGDPRVGYTF
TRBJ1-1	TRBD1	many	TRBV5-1	TGCGCCAGCAGCTGGACAGGGGCGGAAACTGAAGCTTTCTTT	CASSWTGAETEAFF
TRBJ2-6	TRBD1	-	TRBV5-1	TGCGCCAGCAGCCTAGGGACAGGGGGCTTCGGTGGGGCCAACGTCCTGACTTTC	CASSLGTGGFGGANVLTF
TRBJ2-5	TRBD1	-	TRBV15	TGTGCCACCAGCCGCCTCCGGGACAGGGATCGGGAGACCCAGTACTTC	CATSRLRDRDRETQYF
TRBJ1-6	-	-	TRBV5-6	TGTGCCAGCAGCACCGGAGTGGGCGTTCGATATAATTCACCCCTCCACTTT	CASSTGVGVRYNSPLHF
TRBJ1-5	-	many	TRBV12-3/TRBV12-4	TGTGCCAGCAGTTTAACGGATAGCAATCAGCCCCAGCATTTT	CASSLTDSNQPQHF
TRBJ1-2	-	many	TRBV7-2	TGTGCCAGCAGCTTAGGGGGGGGCGACTATGGCTACACCTTC	CASSLGGGDYGYTF
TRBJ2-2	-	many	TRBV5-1	TGCGCCAGCGGGCCCAACAGCGCGAACACCGGGGAGCTGTTTTTT	CASGPNSANTGELFF
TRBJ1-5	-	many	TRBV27	TGTGCCAGCAGTTGGGACAGCAATCAGCCCCAGCATTTT	CASSWDSNQPQHF
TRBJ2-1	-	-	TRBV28	TGTGCCAGCAGTTCCCTATTTTATGAGCAGTTCTTC	CASSSLFYEQFF
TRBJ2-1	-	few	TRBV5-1	TGCGCCAGTCATGAGGGCGTTGAGCAGTTCTTC	CASHEGVEQFF
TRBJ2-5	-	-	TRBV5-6	TGTGCCAGCAGCCCACGGACAGCGGGGGAGACCCAGTACTTC	CASSPRTAGETQYF
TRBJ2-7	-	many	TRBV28	TGTGCCAGCAGTTTAGCAATCTACGAGCAGTACTTC	CASSLAIYEQYF
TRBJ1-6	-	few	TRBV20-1	TGCAGTGCCCCACCGACGGGACACGGGAATTCACCCCTCCACTTT	CSAPPTGHGNSPLHF
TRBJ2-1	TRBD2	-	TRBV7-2	TGTGCCAGCAGCTTAATTACAGCGGGAGGCGGCAATGAGCAGTTCTTC	CASSLITAGGGNEQFF
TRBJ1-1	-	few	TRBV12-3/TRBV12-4	TGTGCCAGCAGACACAGGCTGGAGACTGAAGCTTTCTTT	CASRHRLETEAFF
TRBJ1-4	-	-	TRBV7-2	TGTGCCAGCAGCATCGTTAGGGCAGAAGATGAAAAACTGTTTTTT	CASSIVRAEDEKLFF
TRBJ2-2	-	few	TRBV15	TGTGCCACCAGCAGTGGGGTCGGGGAGCTGTTTTTT	CATSSGVGELFF
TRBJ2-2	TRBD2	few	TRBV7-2	TGTGCCAGCAGCTTAGACAGCGGGACGGGGACCGGGGAGCTGTTTTTT	CASSLDSGTGTGELFF
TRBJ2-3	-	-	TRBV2	TGTGCCAGCAAGGCAGGGGCAGCTGGCACAGATACGCAGTATTTT	CASKAGAAGTDTQYF
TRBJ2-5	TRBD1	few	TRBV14	TGTGCCAGCAGCCGCGGACAGGGCACCTACCAAGAGACCCAGTACTTC	CASSRGQGTYQETQYF
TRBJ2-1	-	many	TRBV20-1	TGCAGTGCTATAAAAGGGAGCTCCTACAATGAGCAGTTCTTC	CSAIKGSSYNEQFF
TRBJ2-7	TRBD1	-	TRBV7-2	TGTGCCAGCAGCCCAGACCGGGGACAGCCGCCCTACGAGCAGTACTTC	CASSPDRGQPPYEQYF
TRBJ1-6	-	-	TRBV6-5	TGTGCCAGCAGTTACGCTCAATATAATTCACCCCTCCACTTT	CASSYAQYNSPLHF
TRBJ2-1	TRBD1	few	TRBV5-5	TGTGCCAGCAGCGAGGGGGCCGGTACCTACAATGAGCAGTTCTTC	CASSEGAGTYNEQFF
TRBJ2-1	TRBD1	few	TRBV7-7	TGTGCTAGCAGCTGGGACAGTAATAACAATGAGCAGTTCTTC	CASSWDSNNNEQFF
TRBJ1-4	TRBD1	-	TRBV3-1	TGTGCCAGCAGCCCCGGGACAGGTAGTGAAAAACTGTTTTTT	CASSPGTGSEKLFF